These T cell receptor beta chains were read from a single sample in a study of blood T cell repertoires in COVID-19. Sequenced by immunoSEQ multiplex PCR; TCRdb stores in-frame clones only, minus some. The table lists under 300,000 clones, 86% of them singletons. The sample consisted of peripheral blood. The receptors shown here come from a man at least 80 years old with acute or convalescent COVID-19. Both conserved end residues are part of each CDR3. The D gene is left open where the match is weak. A row's size may be missing; if present it is once, few, many or a size class.

TRBV20-1	once	-	TRBJ2-1	TGCAGTGCACGGGACAATGAGCAGTTCTTC	CSARDNEQFF
TRBV6-6	few	-	TRBJ2-2	TGTGCCATCCCACAGACGAACACCGGGGAGCTGTTTTTT	CAIPQTNTGELFF
TRBV7-9	-	TRBD2	TRBJ2-3	TGTGCCAGCAGCTCAAGACTAGCGGGGAGCTCGAATACGCAGTATTTT	CASSSRLAGSSNTQYF
TRBV29-1	-	-	TRBJ2-2	TGCAGCGCCCGAGGGCAGGAGGCCGGGGAGCTGTTTTTT	CSARGQEAGELFF
TRBV11-3	once	-	TRBJ2-2	TGTGCCAGCAGCCAGGGAGGAGGGGGCCTAACCGGGGAGCTGTTTTTT	CASSQGGGGLTGELFF
TRBV7-9	once	-	TRBJ1-4	TGTGCCAGCAGCTTAGCATGGAGGGCTAATGAAAAACTGTTTTTT	CASSLAWRANEKLFF
TRBV28	-	TRBD2	TRBJ2-7	TGTGCCAGCAGTCCCCTCCCGGGACTAGCGGGAAGCTACGAGCAGTACTTC	CASSPLPGLAGSYEQYF
TRBV2	-	-	TRBJ1-2	TGTGCCAGCAGTGAAGCCATGGGGGGCTATGGCTACACCTTC	CASSEAMGGYGYTF
TRBV28	-	TRBD1	TRBJ1-2	TGTGCCAGCAGTATCTTCCAACAGGGGAATGGCTACACCTTC	CASSIFQQGNGYTF
TRBV3-1/TRBV3-2	once	TRBD1	TRBJ2-5	TGTGCCAGCAGCCAAGGCCAGGGGGCCCAAGAGACCCAGTACTTC	CASSQGQGAQETQYF